This T cell receptor (beta chain) was captured by sequencing in a study of T cells after yellow fever vaccination (dated by TCRdb to the late 2010s). General notes on the study: Libraries from fractions with low cell numbers were prepared with the SMART-Seq v4 Ultra Low Input RNA kit. To follow T-cell clones before and after both primary and booster YFV17D yellow fever vaccination, bulk TCR alpha and beta repertoires underwent longitudinal sequencing. Two healthy male donors made up the cohort, one aged 18 to 30 years and the other aged 30 to 39 years. Blood samples were taken at several timepoints before and after primary and secondary immunization, and bulk PBMC replicates and cell subsets were isolated. General study outcomes and caveats: Computational filtering was required because FACS-sorted repertoires could contain abundant contaminating clonotypes from the bulk population. Compared with the primary T-cell response, the secondary T-cell response was weaker but faster, peaking on day 5 rather than day 15. Only a couple of donors were included in the study, so the extent to which the findings can be generalized is limited. A small share of clonotypes was detected in both CD4 and CD8 compartments, with the overlap likely arising from convergent recombination. Most clones expanded after primary vaccination were re-detected after the booster (around 96% of CD4 and approximately 88% of CD8), suggesting broad memory maintenance.

TCRdb shows the sequencer as Illumina NovaSeq 6000. TCR cDNA was made using 5'RACE template switching, a step that added a universal primer site and unique molecular identifiers. Priming of cDNA synthesis was performed from both the TCR alpha and TCR beta constant segments. Library amplification involved two PCR steps, and the second step added sample barcodes and sequencing adapters. Libraries were sequenced on Illumina HiSeq 2500 (2x100 bp) or NovaSeq (2x150 bp). As for the original processing: Demultiplexing of reads and collapsing into UMI consensus sequences were performed with MIGEC, and V(D)J alignment was carried out with MiXCR. Using edgeR on replicate PBMC samples, clonotypes were called vaccine-responding if FDR was below 0.01 and the log2 fold change was above 5 up to day 15. Each bulk clonotype was labeled CD4 or CD8 based on which sequenced repertoire, CD4 or CD8, contained the clonotype at higher abundance. TCRdb's own reprocessing of the public reads used fastp at Q25 and MiXCR and kept productive beta chains. Every entry covers one CDR3 protein and lists the most common genes and DNA from its rows. The V and J calls and clone size come from TCRdb's table, not from the authors' own analysis. The sample includes 250,000 to 300,000 distinct CDR3 sequences, with about 5.2% observed a single time. Less than 3.5% of the sample is taken by the ten largest.

This clonotype was recorded many times. Its specific antigen is unknown. Base qualities are not at hand, and no much larger clone is one base apart. Counted from cysteine to phenylalanine, this CDR3 has 19 amino acids. The read is trimmed to its CDR3 DNA, 57 bases read in frame from base 1. CDR1 SGDLS and CDR2 YYNGEE were looked up in the germline V gene. The V end gives up 2 bases and the J end 2 bases, leaving 18 bases in the junction not matched to a gene. The treatment or condition tag for this specimen amounts to: live attenuated yellow fever vaccine strain. A standard Ficoll-Paque protocol was used to isolate PBMCs from peripheral blood. Dynabeads CD4 and CD8 positive selection kits were used to isolate CD4 and CD8 T-cell fractions. RNA was extracted with TriZol from bulk PBMCs, CD4 and CD8 fractions, and dextramer-positive and dextramer-negative fractions.

Sequencing was performed on CD4+ T cells sorted from PBMCs, taken on the day of the yellow fever booster vaccination. This clonotype originated in a man younger than 35 who received the YFV17D yellow fever vaccine. Recombination linked TRBV9 to TRBJ1-1, with TRBD1 identical over 7 junction bases. DNA sequence: TGTGCCAGCAGCGTGGGAACCTACGGGACAGCCTCTAGTAACACTGAAGCTTTCTTT. Its protein product is CASSVGTYGTASSNTEAFF.